The clone carrying this T cell receptor beta chain was counted many times. Its antigen remains unknown. Criteria for exclusion of patients were uncontrolled infection, other autoimmune disease, pregnancy or lactation. Diagnostic decisions used clinical symptoms, serum thyroxine and TRAb, thyroid ultrasound and orbital computed tomography. Using RNA transcripts as the source, TCR beta CDR3 regions were amplified. The HTBI primer set was used in a first-round RT-PCR of the TCR CDR3. TCRdb re-derived calls from the multiplex PCR reads in MiXCR, one entry per CDR3 protein. The sample lists hundreds of thousands of distinct CDR3 sequences, less than 45% occurring once. The record originates from a study of T cells in Graves' hyperthyroidism and ophthalmopathy. The V and J ends lost 4 bases and 5 bases, in that order; junction bases with no gene match: 4. From germline, CDR1 is SQVTM and CDR2 ANQGSEA. The CDR3 extends over 13 amino acids.

Study results and limitations: In the blood, most expanded thyroid clonotypes above 0.001 appeared as well. Separation of ophthalmopathy from stable hyperthyroidism was achieved by a 13 V-J model.

This clonotype was sampled from an adult man with Graves' disease, either hyperthyroidism or ophthalmopathy (not recorded which). The source material was peripheral blood or thyroid tissue (not recorded which). The gene calls are TRBV29-1 and TRBJ1-2, with 10 positions matching TRBD1. The CDR3 DNA reads as TGCAGCGTTGTGACAGGGGGCGAGTATGGCTACACCTTC. This sequence encodes CSVVTGGEYGYTF.